These 4 T cell receptor beta chains were sequenced from one sample in a study of blood T cells in healthy people across ages. Then a second PCR, running roughly 7 to 11 cycles, was carried out with a sample-barcoded 5' primer and a J-beta primer mix. TCRdb ran MiXCR on the 5' RACE reads and lists one entry per CDR3 protein. The profile shows around 280,000 distinct CDR3 sequences, 25% to 30% of them singletons. Sequenced input: blood. The receptors come from an older woman in good health.

This clonotype was detected only a few times. The chain links TRBV10-2 to TRBJ2-6; D uncertain. The CDR3 runs to 16 residues. V was shortened by 2 bases and J by 0 bases, with 8 bases between the two germline ends. CDR1 is WSHSY, CDR2 SAAADI, per germline. Written as DNA, the CDR3 is TGCGCCAGCAGTGAGGGTGGCAGCTCTGGGGCCAACGTCCTGACTTTC. It encodes CASSEGGSSGANVLTF.

CDR3: CASSPMGGQTQETQYF. The DNA of the CDR3 is TGCGCCAGCAGCCCGATGGGCGGACAGACTCAAGAGACCCAGTACTTC. V and J are TRBV5-1 and TRBJ2-5; D is possibly TRBD1 (6 bases). This CDR3 is built from 16 residues. Trimming removed 4 bases from V and 2 bases from J, with 18 bases in between. Germline V gene data show CDR1 as SGHRS and CDR2 as YFSETQ.

This clonotype showed up just a few times. V and J are TRBV20-1 and TRBJ2-2; weak D call: TRBD1 (7 bases). The CDR3 spans 15 residues. Germline values: CDR1 DFQATT, CDR2 SNEGSKA (reference sequence). V was shortened by 6 bases and J by 0 bases, with 14 bases between the two germline ends. The CDR3 region is CSAKGAGSNTGELFF. The DNA of the CDR3 is TGCAGTGCCAAGGGGGCGGGGTCGAACACCGGGGAGCTGTTTTTT.

The chain couples TRBV7-8 to TRBJ1-4, with a tentative D call TRBD1 (6 bases). CDR1 is SGHVS, CDR2 FQNEAQ, per germline. The CDR3 is 14 residues long. Trimming removed 5 bases at V and 7 bases at J, with 14 bases between. The CDR3 DNA reads TGTGCCAGCAGCCCGCAGGGGAGAAGTGAAAAACTGTTTTTT. This gives the protein CASSPQGRSEKLFF.